The source of this T cell receptor beta chain is a study of response to subunit inactivated influenza vaccine. In its sample, this clonotype was seen a few times. As yet, its antigen is unknown. The CDR3 is made up of 15 amino acids. Germline assignment: CDR1 SGHTS and CDR2 YDEGEE. V lost 4 bases, J lost 2 bases, and 14 bases lay in between. Study-level findings and limits: Few new T cells, the authors suggested, are recruited by each seasonal influenza vaccination.

Using its own MiXCR run on the RT-PCR reads, TCRdb lists one record per CDR3 protein. The sample holds a few hundred thousand distinct CDR3 sequences; 21% are singletons and the top ten take about a tenth. The receptor's source is a man in his fifties or sixties who received an inactivated influenza vaccine. V is TRBV5-8 and J is TRBJ2-3; D tentatively fits TRBD1 or TRBD2 (5 bases each). The source was PBMCs from blood, collected about 20 months after vaccination. The CDR3 region is CASSVGRKLTDTQYF. In nucleotides, the CDR3 is TGTGCCAGCAGCGTGGGACGGAAGCTCACAGATACGCAGTATTTT.